These 31 T cell receptor beta chains share one sample of origin, sequenced in a study of blood T cell repertoires in COVID-19. The protocol was immunoSEQ multiplex PCR, while the TCRdb copy is restricted to in-frame clones and leaves out a portion. Counted here are 350,000 to 450,000 clones, approximately 89% occurring once; the ten biggest clones make up roughly 1.6%. Sequencing was done on a sample of peripheral blood. The receptor set was obtained from a woman aged 40 to 50 with COVID-19, enrolled during active disease.

This clone showed up just a few times. This chain connects TRBV7-2 to TRBJ2-3; D is undetermined. The CDR3 has 16 amino acids. Deletions cut 1 base from V and 4 bases from J, with 15 bases between. Germline V lookup: CDR1 SGHTA, CDR2 FQGNSA. The CDR3 spells CASSLGNSRVADTQYF. The CDR3 region has the DNA TGTGCCAGCAGCTTAGGAAACTCTCGAGTCGCAGATACGCAGTATTTT. The whole variable domain, filled in from reference TRBV7-2 and TRBJ2-3, reads GAGVSQSPSNKVTEKGKDVELRCDPISGHTALYWYRQSLGQGLEFLIYFQGNSAPDKSGLPSDRFSAERTGGSVSTLTIQRTQQEDSAVYLCASSLGNSRVADTQYFGPGTRLTVL.

V is TRBV5-4 and J is TRBJ1-1; D gene unclear. CDR3 length equals 14 residues. From germline, CDR1 is SGHNT and CDR2 YYREEE (reference sequence). Trimming removed 4 bases at V and 0 bases at J, with 10 bases between. The CDR3 sequence is CASSPPPVNTEAFF. Written as DNA, the CDR3 is TGTGCCAGCAGCCCCCCCCCAGTGAACACTGAAGCTTTCTTT.

The rearrangement uses TRBV29-1 and TRBJ2-7; a weak D match, TRBD2 (6 bases). Germline CDR1 is SQVTM and CDR2 is ANQGSEA. V lost 4 bases and J lost 1, with 23 bases in between. This CDR3 spans 17 amino acids. CDR3 sequence: CSVVGRSIGRNSYEQYF. The CDR3 DNA is TGCAGCGTTGTGGGGAGGTCAATTGGGCGGAATTCCTACGAGCAGTACTTC.

CDR3 region: CASSFVLAGGSSYNEQFF. CDR3 nucleotides: TGTGCCAGCAGTTTCGTACTAGCGGGAGGTAGCTCCTACAATGAGCAGTTCTTC. V gene TRBV27 combines with J gene TRBJ2-1; 12 positions match TRBD2. The CDR3 spans 18 residues. J gave up 0 bases and V 3 bases, and 6 bases lay outside the gene matches. Germline CDR1 is MNHEY and CDR2 is SMNVEV (reference sequence).

This clone was seen just once. This sequence joins TRBV18 and TRBJ1-2; no clear D. The length of the CDR3 is 14 residues. Germline CDR1 KGHSH, CDR2 LQKENI. The V end was cut by 1 base, the J end by 3 bases, with 9 bases between. The CDR3 protein is CASSPRASYYGYTF. Here the CDR3 DNA reads TGTGCCAGCTCACCACGGGCCTCCTACTATGGCTACACCTTC.

The genes are TRBV9 and TRBJ2-7, with TRBD2 as a possible D gene (7 bases). Per the germline V gene, CDR1 is SGDLS and CDR2 is YYNGEE. This CDR3 has 13 amino acids. V was cut by 6 bases and J by 6 bases, with 16 bases left in between. The CDR3 sequence is CASTQGGAGEQYF. In nucleotides, the CDR3 is TGTGCCAGCACCCAAGGGGGGGCCGGCGAGCAGTACTTC. Filled out from reference TRBV9 and TRBJ2-7, the complete variable domain reads DSGVTQTPKHLITATGQRVTLRCSPRSGDLSVYWYQQSLDQGLQFLIQYYNGEERAKGNILERFSAQQFPDLHSELNLSSLELGDSALYFCASTQGGAGEQYFGPGTRLTVT.

The chain has TRBV10-3 and TRBJ1-5, with D possibly being TRBD1 (6 bases). The CDR3 has 15 amino acids. Germline-derived CDR1 and CDR2 are ENHRY and SYGVKD. Trimming cost V 6 bases and J 1 base, with 13 bases left between them. This chain's CDR3 is CAIRTGLESNQPQHF. The CDR3, as DNA: TGTGCCATCAGAACAGGGCTAGAAAGCAATCAGCCCCAGCATTTT.

Only one count was recorded for this clone. The genes are TRBV5-8 and TRBJ1-6; TRBD1 might be the D (5 bases). The length of the CDR3 is 15 residues. Per the germline V gene, CDR1 is SGHTS and CDR2 is YDEGEE. V lost 1 base and J 6 bases, leaving 11 bases between the germline ends. The CDR3 here is CASSLSGFSNSPLHF. CDR3 coding DNA: TGTGCCAGCAGCTTGTCAGGGTTCAGTAATTCACCCCTCCACTTT.

The J gene is TRBJ2-7, the V gene TRBV3-1 (or the pseudogene TRBV3-2); possible D gene TRBD1, 7 bases. V was cut by 1 base and J by 4 bases, with 17 bases left in between. Germline lookup yields CDR1 LGHDT and CDR2 YNNKEL (reference sequence). The CDR3 covers 16 residues. The CDR3 bases are TGTGCCAGCAGCCAAGGCCGCGGGACAGATGGGTACGAGCAGTACTTC. Translating gives CASSQGRGTDGYEQYF.

J is TRBJ1-2 and V is TRBV29-1; 12 nucleotides agree with TRBD1. This CDR3 spans 13 amino acids. V shed 6 bases and J 8 bases; nucleotides not matched to a gene: 7. CDR1 SQVTM and CDR2 ANQGSEA come from the germline V gene. CDR3 coding DNA: TGCAGCGTCGGGACAGGGGGCATTGTGGGCTACACCTTC. Its translation: CSVGTGGIVGYTF.

The chain carries TRBV5-4 and TRBJ1-2; no reliable D call. The CDR3 runs 15 residues. Germline V CDR1 and CDR2: SGHNT, YYREEE (reference sequence). Trimming took 0 bases from V and 0 from J, leaving 9 bases between them. This chain's CDR3 is CASSLGQASNYGYTF. Here the CDR3 DNA reads TGTGCCAGCAGCTTGGGGCAGGCCTCTAACTATGGCTACACCTTC. The complete variable domain, with remaining parts taken from reference TRBV5-4 and TRBJ1-2, reads ETGVTQSPTHLIKTRGQQVTLRCSSQSGHNTVSWYQQALGQGPQFIFQYYREEENGRGNFPPRFSGLQFPNYSSELNVNALELDDSALYLCASSLGQASNYGYTFGSGTRLTVV.

This chain connects TRBV19 to TRBJ2-7; 12 bases fit TRBD2. After removal of 7 bases from V and 4 bases from J, the junction contained 8 bases not matched to a gene. The CDR3 has 15 amino acids. Germline V gives CDR1 LNHDA, CDR2 SQIVND (reference sequence). The CDR3 DNA sequence: TGTGCCAGTACCTCTAGCGGGGGGGCCGGGTACGAGCAGTACTTC. This sequence encodes CASTSSGGAGYEQYF.

The V call is TRBV12-3 or TRBV12-4, the J call TRBJ1-2; D call uncertain. V lost 5 bases and J lost 6, with 13 bases in between. This CDR3 contains 13 residues. CDR3 amino acids: CASSHQRQNGYTF. CDR3 DNA sequence: TGTGCCAGCAGTCACCAGCGTCAGAATGGCTACACCTTC.

This chain connects TRBV6-1 to TRBJ1-2; D not certain. Trimming cost V 2 bases and J 4 bases, with 8 bases left between them. CDR3 size: 13 residues. The germline gives CDR1 MNHNS, CDR2 SASEGT. CDR3 residues: CASSEQRGYGYTF. The DNA of the CDR3 is TGTGCCAGCAGTGAACAACGGGGCTATGGCTACACCTTC.

The chain recombines TRBV7-9 with TRBJ1-2; perhaps TRBD1 as D (5 bases). V lost 1 base to trimming and J lost 4 bases, with 10 bases between them. This CDR3 is 14 amino acids long. The germline V gene encodes CDR1 SEHNR and CDR2 FQNEAQ (reference sequence). The CDR3 DNA sequence: TGTGCCAGCAGCTTAGACGACAGACTCTATGGCTACACCTTC. Translating it yields CASSLDDRLYGYTF. The full variable domain, with the rest looked up from reference TRBV7-9 and TRBJ1-2, is DTGVSQNPRHKITKRGQNVTFRCDPISEHNRLYWYRQTLGQGPEFLTYFQNEAQLEKSRLLSDRFSAERPKGSFSTLEIQRTEQGDSAMYLCASSLDDRLYGYTFGSGTRLTVV.

V is TRBV5-6 and J is TRBJ1-2; D may be TRBD1 (5 bases). In germline, CDR1 is SGHDT, CDR2 YYEEEE. Trimming pared 6 bases from V and 4 bases from J, leaving 10 bases between. The CDR3 has 12 residues. The CDR3 coding sequence is TGTGCCAGCACCTGGGGGGGCTATGGCTACACCTTC. Residues: CASTWGGYGYTF.

The gene calls are TRBV4-1 and TRBJ1-5; D uncertain. Looked up from germline, CDR1 is MGHRA and CDR2 is YSYEKL. This CDR3 spans 18 amino acids. V gave up 4 bases and J gave up 0 bases, with 19 bases separating them. The CDR3 reads CASSPLLPPRYSNQPQHF. The CDR3 region has the DNA TGCGCCAGCAGCCCCCTCCTACCCCCGAGGTATAGCAATCAGCCCCAGCATTTT.

The table lists this clone with a count of one. The V call is TRBV28, the J call TRBJ1-6; 7 bases fit TRBD1. J was trimmed by 8 bases and V by 6 bases; bases with no gene match: 4. The V gene's germline CDR1 is MDHEN and CDR2 SYDVKM. The CDR3 spans 13 residues. DNA for the CDR3: TGTGCCAGCAGCGTCCAGGGGGATTCACCCCTCCACTTT. Translation: CASSVQGDSPLHF.

The V call is TRBV13, the J call TRBJ2-5; TRBD1 matches 9 bases. CDR3 length: 15 residues. J was trimmed by 4 bases and V by 4 bases; bases with no gene match: 7. Germline CDR1 and CDR2: PRHDT and FYEKMQ (reference sequence). CDR3 protein: CASSSRQGEVETQYF. In DNA, the CDR3 is TGTGCCAGCAGCTCCCGACAGGGGGAGGTAGAGACCCAGTACTTC. Combining the CDR3 with reference TRBV13 and TRBJ2-5 gives the whole variable domain AAGVIQSPRHLIKEKRETATLKCYPIPRHDTVYWYQQGPGQDPQFLISFYEKMQSDKGSIPDRFSAQQFSDYHSELNMSSLELGDSALYFCASSSRQGEVETQYFGPGTRLLVL.

The V gene is TRBV29-1, the J gene TRBJ2-7; TRBD2 agrees at 7 bases. The CDR3 has 14 amino acids. Germline-derived CDR1 and CDR2 are SQVTM and ANQGSEA. With V trimmed by 4 bases and J by 1 base, 7 bases remained unmatched. The CDR3 coding sequence is TGCAGCGTTGCTCGATCGGGAGGTTCCTACGAGCAGTACTTC. It is translated as CSVARSGGSYEQYF.

This chain connects TRBV29-1 to TRBJ1-1; D uncertain. V was trimmed by 4 bases and J by 4 bases, leaving 4 bases between them. Germline CDR1 and CDR2: SQVTM and ANQGSEA. The CDR3 is 10 amino acids. This chain's CDR3 is CSVGSTEAFF. The CDR3 nucleotides read TGCAGCGTTGGGAGCACTGAAGCTTTCTTT. The whole variable domain, filled in from reference TRBV29-1 and TRBJ1-1, reads SAVISQKPSRDICQRGTSLTIQCQVDSQVTMMFWYRQQPGQSLTLIATANQGSEATYESGFVIDKFPISRPNLTFSTLTVSNMSPEDSSIYLCSVGSTEAFFGQGTRLTVV.

The chain has TRBV5-1 and TRBJ2-3; 8 bases agree with TRBD2. The V gene's germline CDR1 is SGHRS and CDR2 YFSETQ. V dropped 2 bases and J dropped 0; count of bases not matched to a gene: 20. The CDR3 is 21 residues long. The CDR3 reads CASSFRGGLAAQKTSTDTQYF. CDR3 nucleotide sequence: TGCGCCAGCAGCTTCCGGGGGGGGCTAGCGGCCCAAAAAACTAGCACAGATACGCAGTATTTT. The variable domain in full, completed from reference TRBV5-1 and TRBJ2-3, reads KAGVTQTPRYLIKTRGQQVTLSCSPISGHRSVSWYQQTPGQGLQFLFEYFSETQRNKGNFPGRFSGRQFSNSRSEMNVSTLELGDSALYLCASSFRGGLAAQKTSTDTQYFGPGTRLTVL.

V is TRBV7-9 and J is TRBJ2-1; 8 bases match TRBD2. Trimming took 8 bases from V and 0 from J; bases not matched to a gene: 9. In germline, CDR1 is SEHNR, CDR2 FQNEAQ (reference sequence). The CDR3 is 16 amino acids. In DNA form, the CDR3 reads TGTGCCAGCCCCCCCCCACGGGGGGGCTCCTACAATGAGCAGTTCTTC. Its protein is CASPPPRGGSYNEQFF.

Here the CDR3 reads CASSFFQWYNSPLHF. The DNA of the CDR3 is TGTGCCAGCAGCTTCTTTCAGTGGTATAATTCACCCCTCCACTTT. The chain employs TRBV11-2 and TRBJ1-6, with D unresolved. CDR3 size: 15 residues. The V gene's germline CDR1 is SGHAT and CDR2 FQNNGV. With 3 bases removed from V and 4 bases from J, the gap between germline ends came to 10 bases.

The chain joins TRBV15 to TRBJ1-4, with a tentative D call TRBD1 (6 bases). Germline CDR1 LNHNV, CDR2 YYDKDF (reference sequence). Trimming took off 7 bases at V and 7 bases at J, with 13 bases between the two ends. The CDR3 length is 13 residues. The CDR3 is CATMLQQGEKLFF. Here the CDR3 DNA reads TGTGCCACCATGTTGCAACAGGGTGAAAAACTGTTTTTT.

V gene TRBV27 combines with J gene TRBJ1-6; D is unclear. The germline CDR1 and CDR2 sequences are MNHEY and SMNVEV (reference sequence). V was trimmed by 2 bases and J by 0 bases, leaving 14 bases between them. This CDR3 is built from 18 residues. The CDR3 region has the DNA TGTGCCAGCAGTTTAGTCGGTGGAGGGAGCTCCTATAATTCACCCCTCCACTTT. Its protein product is CASSLVGGGSSYNSPLHF.

A single count supports this clone. Written as DNA, the CDR3 is TGTGCCAGCAGTTACTTACGCGGACAGGAAGCTTTCTTT. Its protein product is CASSYLRGQEAFF. The chain employs TRBV6-6 and TRBJ1-1; D may be TRBD1 (6 bases). The CDR3 totals 13 residues. CDR1 MNHNY and CDR2 SVGAGI come from the germline V gene (reference sequence). The V and J ends lost 1 base and 8 bases respectively, with 11 bases between them.

The chain couples TRBV6-5 to TRBJ1-2; TRBD1 agrees at 11 bases. From germline, CDR1 is MNHEY and CDR2 SVGAGI. This CDR3 has 15 residues. V gave up 6 bases and J gave up 4 bases; unmatched junction bases: 7. The CDR3 DNA is TGTGCCAGCAGAACTCCCGGGACAGGGGGCTATGGCTACACCTTC. Its translation: CASRTPGTGGYGYTF.

The chain couples TRBV28 to TRBJ2-7; D possibly corresponds to TRBD1 (6 bases). The V gene's germline CDR1 is MDHEN and CDR2 SYDVKM. The ends were cut back, 1 base at V and 2 bases at J, with 9 bases in the middle. This CDR3 contains 14 residues. Here the CDR3 reads CASSLYRVPYEQYF. The CDR3 DNA sequence: TGTGCCAGCAGTTTATACAGGGTTCCCTACGAGCAGTACTTC.

In DNA form, the CDR3 reads TGTGCCAGCAGCTTGAACAGGGGGCGCTGGGAGACCCAGTACTTC. Protein: CASSLNRGRWETQYF. V usage is TRBV5-4 and J usage is TRBJ2-5, with TRBD1 identical over 9 bases. V lost 1 base, J lost 5 bases, and 6 bases stayed unmatched. This CDR3 spans 15 amino acids. Germline lookup yields CDR1 SGHNT and CDR2 YYREEE (reference sequence).

The chain joins TRBV28 to TRBJ1-5, with D maybe TRBD1 (5 bases). Germline CDR1 MDHEN, CDR2 SYDVKM. V lost 8 bases to trimming and J lost 7 bases, with 27 bases between them. CDR3 length equals 17 residues. The CDR3 here is CASALHTGTPIGQPQHF. In DNA form, the CDR3 reads TGTGCCAGCGCCCTCCACACCGGGACTCCGATAGGACAGCCCCAGCATTTT.